These 4 T cell receptor beta chains were sequenced from one sample in a study of graft-versus-host responses after intestinal transplantation. No cognate antigen is known for these TCRs. The repertoire was sequenced with immunoSEQ multiplex PCR; TCRdb's copy has only in-frame clones and lacks some. The data hold about 78,000 clones, with 87% observed a single time. The sample in question was unstimulated CD8+ T cells sorted from spleen or lymph node cells, obtained before transplant. The source is a human donor who was the organ donor for an intestinal transplant.

The chain carries TRBV5-6 and TRBJ1-2, with D possibly being TRBD1 (6 bases). This CDR3 is 11 amino acids long. Germline V gene lookup returns CDR1 SGHDT and CDR2 YYEEEE. Trimming left V 3 bases short and J 12 bases short, with 12 bases between. CDR3 in DNA: TGTGCCAGCAGCTCGGCAGGGGTCCACACCTTC. It encodes CASSSAGVHTF.

The chain joins TRBV5-6 to TRBJ2-3, with 8 bases lining up with TRBD2. The CDR3 has 14 residues. The germline V gene encodes CDR1 SGHDT and CDR2 YYEEEE. The trim removed 4 bases at V and 3 bases at J, leaving 4 bases unmatched. CDR3 bases: TGTGCCAGCAGCCATCCGGGGGGGACAGATACGCAGTATTTT. Protein: CASSHPGGTDTQYF.

The chain combines TRBV10-3 with TRBJ1-2; weak D call: TRBD1 (5 bases). The CDR3 covers 14 residues. Deletions cut 6 bases from V and 2 bases from J, with 13 bases between. Germline V lookup: CDR1 ENHRY, CDR2 SYGVKD. The CDR3 region is CAIRAARGNYGYTF. The DNA of the CDR3 is TGTGCCATCAGAGCCGCCCGGGGGAACTATGGCTACACCTTC.

The gene calls are TRBV7-8 and TRBJ1-4; D is possibly TRBD1 (5 bases). Trimming shortened V by 3 bases and J by 3 bases, and 20 bases separated the two germline ends. CDR1 and CDR2 (germline): SGHVS, FQNEAQ. CDR3 size: 18 residues. The CDR3 region is CASSLFPGTGRSNEKLFF. In DNA form, the CDR3 reads TGTGCCAGCAGCTTGTTCCCCGGGACTGGACGGTCTAATGAAAAACTGTTTTTT.